This entry lists 9 T cell receptor beta chains sequenced from one sample in a study of human T cells and chemical hapten exposure (dated by TCRdb to the early 2020s). The time point label, read with the paper, signifies: pre-sensitization, week 0. In the paper's terms, the treatment or condition label means: therapeutic diphenylcyclopropenone sensitization with weekly scalp DPC. Library preparation used RACE. The sequencer listed for this sample is NextSeq 500. TCRdb ran its own pipeline on the public reads, namely fastp trimming at Q25 and MiXCR clone calling, and kept in-frame beta chains. Identical CDR3 proteins give one entry, which carries the most common genes and DNA. Within this sample are 350,000 to 400,000 distinct CDR3 sequences, with 4.5% to 6% of them counted one time only. The ten largest clones take up roughly 2.6% of the sample. Sequenced material: whole blood, taken in connection with sensitization to the hapten diphenylcyclopropenone (DPC). Source of these receptors: a woman between 50 and 59 years old with alopecia areata. Some clones in this sample may be carry-over from other donors' samples.

The sample holds many counts of this clonotype. V gene TRBV6-6 combines with J gene TRBJ1-6, with D maybe TRBD1 (5 bases). V lost 4 bases, J lost 4 bases, and 8 bases lay in between. This CDR3 is 14 amino acids long. Germline V CDR1 and CDR2: MNHNY, SVGAGI (reference sequence). CDR3 residues: CASSSDSYNSPLHF. CDR3 DNA: TGTGCCAGCAGTTCCGACAGTTATAATTCACCCCTCCACTTT.

This clonotype was found many times. The chain carries TRBV12-3 or TRBV12-4 and TRBJ2-1; 11 bases align to TRBD2. This CDR3 has 14 amino acids. With 6 bases clipped from V and 7 bases from J, the junction kept 5 bases outside the gene matches. CDR3 sequence reads: CASSKGTSGNEQFF. As DNA, the CDR3 is TGTGCCAGCAGCAAGGGGACTAGCGGTAATGAGCAGTTCTTC.

This clonotype was seen a few times. The chain combines TRBV7-6 with TRBJ1-5; D perhaps matches TRBD1 (5 bases). V gave up 3 bases and J gave up 0 bases, with 12 bases separating them. The germline V gene has CDR1 SGHVS and CDR2 FNYEAQ. The CDR3 is 16 residues long. In DNA form, the CDR3 reads TGTGCCAGCAGCTTGGGGACTCGGGGTAGCAATCAGCCCCAGCATTTT. Translated, it gives CASSLGTRGSNQPQHF.

This clonotype was detected many times. The genes are TRBV6-2 or TRBV6-3 and TRBJ2-5; 9 bases map to TRBD2. With V trimmed by 8 bases and J by 2 bases, 12 bases remained unmatched. This CDR3 comprises 16 residues. Germline V gives CDR1 MNHEY, CDR2 SVGEGT. The CDR3 here is CASGPIAGAIQETQYF. As DNA, the CDR3 is TGTGCCAGCGGGCCCATAGCGGGAGCCATTCAAGAGACCCAGTACTTC.

Only a few counts were recorded for this clonotype. This chain links TRBV3-1 with TRBJ1-5; no firm D call. CDR1 LGHDT and CDR2 YNNKEL come from the germline V gene (reference sequence). This CDR3 contains 16 residues. Deletions cut 0 bases from V and 0 bases from J, with 9 bases between. DNA of the CDR3: TGTGCCAGCAGCCAAGATCACACTGCTAGCAATCAGCCCCAGCATTTT. Encoded protein: CASSQDHTASNQPQHF.

This rearrangement joins TRBV5-1 to TRBJ2-1; 7 bases fit TRBD1. The CDR3 loop spans 13 amino acids. Germline CDR1 SGHRS, CDR2 YFSETQ. Trimming at V came to 4 bases and at J to 5 bases, leaving 3 bases not matched to a gene. The CDR3 nucleotides read TGCGCCAGCAGCGGGGGACAGAACAATGAGCAGTTCTTC. Protein product: CASSGGQNNEQFF.

J is TRBJ1-5 and V is TRBV10-2; D is perhaps TRBD1 (6 bases). Germline CDR1 and CDR2: WSHSY and SAAADI. The length of the CDR3 is 14 residues. Trimming shortened V by 3 bases and J by 3 bases, and 9 bases separated the two germline ends. The CDR3 here is CASSDPGVNQPQHF. In DNA form, the CDR3 reads TGCGCCAGCAGTGACCCAGGGGTCAATCAGCCCCAGCATTTT.

This clonotype was found many times. The chain carries TRBV3-1 and TRBJ2-3; the match to TRBD2 covers 8 bases. Trimming cost V 3 bases and J 4 bases; bases outside gene matches: 9. The CDR3 runs 16 residues. Per the germline V gene, CDR1 is LGHDT and CDR2 is YNNKEL (reference sequence). The CDR3 protein is CASSQSGGRPPDTQYF. CDR3 in DNA: TGTGCCAGCAGCCAGAGCGGCGGGAGGCCCCCAGATACGCAGTATTTT.

V is TRBV6-1 and J is TRBJ1-2; maybe TRBD1 (5 bases). Trimming removed 0 bases at V and 4 bases at J, with 15 bases between. The CDR3 loop spans 16 amino acids. The germline CDR1 and CDR2 sequences are MNHNS and SASEGT. The DNA of the CDR3 is TGTGCCAGCAGTGAAGCGACGGCAGGGATAGGCTATGGCTACACCTTC. Protein product: CASSEATAGIGYGYTF.